The sequence of this T cell receptor (beta chain) was determined in a study of blood T cell repertoires in COVID-19. The CDR3 contains 15 residues. The V gene's germline CDR1 is SQVTM and CDR2 ANQGSEA. The V and J ends lost 4 bases and 2 bases respectively, with 12 bases between them. Some clones are missing from TCRdb's copy, which holds only in-frame ones; the method was immunoSEQ multiplex PCR. The data show roughly 170,000 clones, over 70% seen once. The TCR was taken from a woman aged 40 to 49 with acute COVID-19. Source material: PBMCs or T cells enriched from blood (not recorded which). The rearrangement links TRBV29-1 to TRBJ2-6; D possibly corresponds to TRBD2 (5 bases). This chain's CDR3 is CSVVRTLAGANVLTF. CDR3 DNA: TGCAGCGTTGTCCGGACTCTGGCTGGGGCCAACGTCCTGACTTTC.